Listed below are T cell receptor beta chains from one sample, sequenced in a study of T-cell reconstitution after alpha-beta-depleted transplantation in children. TCRdb redid the calling of the PCR reads with MiXCR, one entry per CDR3 protein. Of just under 550,000 distinct CDR3 sequences listed, around 16% are singletons. The sequencing here drew on PBMCs from the stem cell graft donor, taken from the stem cell graft. All receptors derive from a human donor who donated a stem cell graft to a child with acute lymphoblastic leukemia. Each CDR3 is given with its conserved first and last residue. D genes are given only for firm matches. Clone size appears in some rows only: once, few, many, or a class for an expanded clone.

j_call,d_call,clone_size,v_call,cdr3_nt,cdr3_aa
TRBJ2-7,-,few,TRBV3-1,TGTGCCAGCAGCCAAGTCGGTGGGCACTCCTACGAGCAGTACTTC,CASSQVGGHSYEQYF
TRBJ2-6,-,few,TRBV6-5,TGTGCCAGCAGTTACGTGAGCTCTGGGGCCAACGTCCTGACTTTC,CASSYVSSGANVLTF
TRBJ2-7,TRBD2,-,TRBV16,TGTGCCAGCAGCCAATCGCCAGCGGGAGGGCCCTACGAGCAGTACTTC,CASSQSPAGGPYEQYF
TRBJ2-6,-,-,TRBV12-3/TRBV12-4,TGTGCCAGCAGTAAGAGTAACTCTGGGGCCAACGTCCTGACTTTC,CASSKSNSGANVLTF
TRBJ1-2,-,-,TRBV29-1,TGCAGCGCCACTGGAGGGTGGGTTGGCTACACCTTC,CSATGGWVGYTF
TRBJ2-7,TRBD1,few,TRBV6-5,TGTGCCAGCAGTTATACCGGGACAGGGTACTACGAGCAGTACTTC,CASSYTGTGYYEQYF
TRBJ2-6,TRBD1,few,TRBV28,TGTGCCAGCAGTGCCGGGACAGTCTCTGGGGCCAACGTCCTGACTTTC,CASSAGTVSGANVLTF
TRBJ1-5,-,few,TRBV6-6,TGTGCCAGCAGTTCCACACTCCATCAGCCCCAGCATTTT,CASSSTLHQPQHF
TRBJ2-7,TRBD1,many,TRBV2,TGTGCCAGCAGTGAGCAGGGGGAATCCTACGAGCAGTACTTC,CASSEQGESYEQYF
TRBJ2-1,TRBD2,few,TRBV5-1,TGCGCCAGCAGCGTAAGACTAGCGGGAGCGGTCGATGAGCAGTTCTTC,CASSVRLAGAVDEQFF
TRBJ2-1,-,few,TRBV12-3/TRBV12-4,TGTGCCAGCAGTTTATCGTTTAGCAATGAGCAGTTCTTC,CASSLSFSNEQFF
TRBJ1-2,-,-,TRBV29-1,TGCAGCGGGGTCCTTAGGGATGGCTACACCTTC,CSGVLRDGYTF
TRBJ2-1,-,-,TRBV7-8,TGTGCCAGCAGCTCCAACTACAATGAGCAGTTCTTC,CASSSNYNEQFF
TRBJ1-6,-,-,TRBV12-3/TRBV12-4,TGTGCCAGCAGTTTGCGGGTATCGGGTTCACCCCTCCACTTT,CASSLRVSGSPLHF
TRBJ1-2,-,-,TRBV25-1,TGTGCCAGCAGTGAATACGGACCGAACTATGGCTACACCTTC,CASSEYGPNYGYTF
TRBJ2-7,-,-,TRBV6-1,TGTGCCAGCAGTGAGACCGGGACGCTTACCTACGAGCAGTACTTC,CASSETGTLTYEQYF
TRBJ2-7,TRBD2,-,TRBV6-2/TRBV6-3,TGTGCCAGCAGACCAACTAGCGGGAGTGAAGAGCAGTACTTC,CASRPTSGSEEQYF
TRBJ1-2,TRBD1,-,TRBV6-5,TGTGCCAGCAGTTCCCAGGGGGCGGATGGCTACACCTTC,CASSSQGADGYTF
TRBJ2-7,-,-,TRBV5-1,TGCGCCAGCTCGAGGGGGGCTGGATACGAGCAGTACTTC,CASSRGAGYEQYF
TRBJ2-7,-,-,TRBV20-1,TGCAGTGCAACGGGGCAGAACAGCTACGAGCAGTACTTC,CSATGQNSYEQYF
TRBJ2-7,-,many,TRBV29-1,TGCAGCGTTGTAGGCCAGGGCTTCTACGAGCAGTACTTC,CSVVGQGFYEQYF
TRBJ2-1,TRBD2,-,TRBV27,TGTGCCAGCAGACAGGGACTAGGCGCCTACAATGAGCAGTTCTTC,CASRQGLGAYNEQFF
TRBJ2-7,TRBD1,-,TRBV20-1,TGCAGTGCTAATGGGAAGCAGGGGACAGGCTACGAGCAGTACTTC,CSANGKQGTGYEQYF
TRBJ1-2,-,-,TRBV6-5,TGTGCCAGCAGTTACCGCCCCCTGGGACGGGATGGCTACACCTTC,CASSYRPLGRDGYTF
TRBJ2-3,TRBD2,-,TRBV6-1,TGTGCCAGCAGTGGGGGACTACGAGATACGCAGTATTTT,CASSGGLRDTQYF
TRBJ2-1,TRBD1,-,TRBV20-1,TGCAGTGTTCAGAGGGAGACAGGGGGCTTAAATGAGCAGTTCTTC,CSVQRETGGLNEQFF
TRBJ2-3,-,few,TRBV18,TGTGCCAGCTCGACTATTAGCACAGATACGCAGTATTTT,CASSTISTDTQYF
TRBJ2-1,TRBD2,-,TRBV27,TGTGCCAGCGTCGATCGAGGCAGCGGGAAGTACAATGAGCAGTTCTTC,CASVDRGSGKYNEQFF
TRBJ2-4,-,-,TRBV6-2/TRBV6-3,TGTGCCAGCAGTTTTCAGGAGCAGGGGACCAAAAACATTCAGTACTTC,CASSFQEQGTKNIQYF
TRBJ2-3,TRBD1,-,TRBV12-3/TRBV12-4,TGTGCCAGCAGTCATCGACAGGGACCAGATACGCAGTATTTT,CASSHRQGPDTQYF
TRBJ1-1,-,-,TRBV20-1,TGCAGTGGGCCCGTCCAGGGTGCCTTTGAAAAAGCTTTCTTT,CSGPVQGAFEKAFF
TRBJ1-2,TRBD1,few,TRBV5-6,TGTGCCAGCAGCGTGGGGGAGACAGGGATCTATGGCTACACCTTC,CASSVGETGIYGYTF
TRBJ2-1,TRBD2,-,TRBV18,TGTGCCAGCTCGTCGGGACTAGCGGGGATCAATGAGCAGTTCTTC,CASSSGLAGINEQFF
TRBJ2-7,-,-,TRBV21-1,TGTGCCAGCAGCAAAGAGGGGCTTGACTACGAGCAGTACTTC,CASSKEGLDYEQYF
TRBJ2-7,-,many,TRBV12-3/TRBV12-4,TGTGCCAGCAGTCCAGGGTTGCTCGAGCAGTACTTC,CASSPGLLEQYF
TRBJ2-7,TRBD1,few,TRBV7-9,TGTGCCAGCAGCCACCCGGACAGGGTCGACGAGCAGTACTTC,CASSHPDRVDEQYF
TRBJ2-7,TRBD2,-,TRBV5-1,TGCGCCAGCAGCGTGTGGAAGGGACTACTCTACGAGCAGTACTTC,CASSVWKGLLYEQYF
TRBJ2-7,-,-,TRBV5-1,TGCGCCAGCAGCTTGGGTTGGGGAGAGCAGTACTTC,CASSLGWGEQYF
TRBJ1-1,-,-,TRBV6-1,TGTGCCAGCAGCCGGGGGGGCACCAACACTGAAGCTTTCTTT,CASSRGGTNTEAFF
TRBJ1-6,TRBD1,few,TRBV20-1,TGCAGTGCTCCTACGGACAGGGGCTATAATTCACCCCTCCACTTT,CSAPTDRGYNSPLHF
TRBJ2-3,TRBD2,few,TRBV7-2,TGTGCCAGCAGCTTAAGCGGGATGAGGACAGATACGCAGTATTTT,CASSLSGMRTDTQYF
TRBJ2-1,-,few,TRBV24-1,TGTGCCACCAGTCCAAGTGTGGGGCATTGGCGTGGAGGTGAGCAGTTCTTC,CATSPSVGHWRGGEQFF